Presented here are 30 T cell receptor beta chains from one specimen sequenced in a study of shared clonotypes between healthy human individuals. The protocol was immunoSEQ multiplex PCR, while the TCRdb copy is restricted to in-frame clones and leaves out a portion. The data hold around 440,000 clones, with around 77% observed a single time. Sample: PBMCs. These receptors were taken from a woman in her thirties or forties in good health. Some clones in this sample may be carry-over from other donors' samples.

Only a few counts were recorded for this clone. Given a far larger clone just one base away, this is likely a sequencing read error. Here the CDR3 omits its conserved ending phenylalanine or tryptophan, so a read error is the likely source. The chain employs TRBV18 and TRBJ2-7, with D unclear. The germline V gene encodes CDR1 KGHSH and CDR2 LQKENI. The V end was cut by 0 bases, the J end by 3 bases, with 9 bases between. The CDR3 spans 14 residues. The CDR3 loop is CASSPPGFLYEQYS. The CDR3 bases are TGTGCCAGCTCACCACCGGGTTTCCTCTACGAGCAGTACTCC.

Here the CDR3 reads CASRPPGANVLTF. CDR3 bases: TGTGCCAGCCGCCCCCCCGGGGCCAACGTCCTGACTTTC. The chain recombines TRBV19 with TRBJ2-6; D unclear. Per the germline V gene, CDR1 is LNHDA and CDR2 is SQIVND (reference sequence). The CDR3 loop spans 13 amino acids. V was clipped by 9 bases and J by 4 bases, with 10 bases between them.

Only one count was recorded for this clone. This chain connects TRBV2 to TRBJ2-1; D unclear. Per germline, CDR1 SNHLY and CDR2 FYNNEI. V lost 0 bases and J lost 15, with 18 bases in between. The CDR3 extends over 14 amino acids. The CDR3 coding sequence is TGTGCCAGCAGTGAAGCGCTTGCCGGGCCTGCGCGGTTCTTC. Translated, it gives CASSEALAGPARFF.

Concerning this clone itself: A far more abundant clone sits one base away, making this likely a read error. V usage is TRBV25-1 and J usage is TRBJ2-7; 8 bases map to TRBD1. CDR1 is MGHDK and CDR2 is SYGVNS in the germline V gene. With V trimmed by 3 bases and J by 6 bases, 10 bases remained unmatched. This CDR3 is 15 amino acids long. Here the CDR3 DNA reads TGTGCCAGCAGTGATGCGGACAGGGACGACTGCGAGCAGTACTTC. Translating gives CASSDADRDDCEQYF.

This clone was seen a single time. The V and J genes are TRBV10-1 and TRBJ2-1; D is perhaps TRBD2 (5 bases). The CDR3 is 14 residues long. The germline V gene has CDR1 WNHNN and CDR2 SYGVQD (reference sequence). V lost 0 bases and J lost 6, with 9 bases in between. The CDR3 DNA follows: TGCGCCAGCAGTGAGTCTGGTAGCGTCAATGAGCAGTTCTTC. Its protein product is CASSESGSVNEQFF.

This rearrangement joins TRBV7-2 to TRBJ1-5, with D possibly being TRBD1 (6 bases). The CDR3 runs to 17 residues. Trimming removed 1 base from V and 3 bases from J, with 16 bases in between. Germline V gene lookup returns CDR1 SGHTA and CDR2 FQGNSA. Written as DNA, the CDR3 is TGTGCCAGCAGCTTAGAACGGCCAGGGGCTAACAATCAGCCCCAGCATTTT. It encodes CASSLERPGANNQPQHF.

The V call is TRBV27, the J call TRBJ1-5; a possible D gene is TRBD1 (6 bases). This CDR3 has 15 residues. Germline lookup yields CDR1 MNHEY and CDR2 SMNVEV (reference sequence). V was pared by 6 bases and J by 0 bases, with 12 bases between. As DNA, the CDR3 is TGTGCCAGCAGGAAAGGGGGATATAGCAATCAGCCCCAGCATTTT. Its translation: CASRKGGYSNQPQHF.

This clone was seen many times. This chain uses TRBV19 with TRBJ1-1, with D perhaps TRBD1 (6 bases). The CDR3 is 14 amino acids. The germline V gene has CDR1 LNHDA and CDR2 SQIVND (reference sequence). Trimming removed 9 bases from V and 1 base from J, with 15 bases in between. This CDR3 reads CASSDRLANTEAFF. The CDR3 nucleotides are TGTGCCAGCAGTGACAGGTTGGCGAACACTGAAGCTTTCTTT.

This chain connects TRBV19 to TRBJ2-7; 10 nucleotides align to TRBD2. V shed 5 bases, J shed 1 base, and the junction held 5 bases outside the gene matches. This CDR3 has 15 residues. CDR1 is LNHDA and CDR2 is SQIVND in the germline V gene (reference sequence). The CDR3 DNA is TGTGCCAGTAGTCGGCTAGCGGGAGTGTCCTACGAGCAGTACTTC. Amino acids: CASSRLAGVSYEQYF.

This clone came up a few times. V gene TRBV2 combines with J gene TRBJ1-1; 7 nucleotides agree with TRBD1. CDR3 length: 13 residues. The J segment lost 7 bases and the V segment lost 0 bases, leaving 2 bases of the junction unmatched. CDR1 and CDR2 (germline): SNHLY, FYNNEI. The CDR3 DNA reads TGTGCCAGCAGTGAAGCGACAGGGTTTGAAGCTTTCTTT. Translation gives CASSEATGFEAFF. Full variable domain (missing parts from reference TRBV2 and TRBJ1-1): EPEVTQTPSHQVTQMGQEVILRCVPISNHLYFYWYRQILGQKVEFLVSFYNNEISEKSEIFDDQFSVERPDGSNFTLKIRSTKLEDSAMYFCASSEATGFEAFFGQGTRLTVV.

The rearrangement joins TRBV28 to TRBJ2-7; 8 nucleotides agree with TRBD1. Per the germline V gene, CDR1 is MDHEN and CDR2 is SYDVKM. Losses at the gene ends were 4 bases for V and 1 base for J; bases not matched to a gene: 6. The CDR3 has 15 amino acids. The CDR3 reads CASSSPGQASYEQYF. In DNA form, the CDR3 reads TGTGCCAGCAGTTCTCCGGGACAGGCATCCTACGAGCAGTACTTC.

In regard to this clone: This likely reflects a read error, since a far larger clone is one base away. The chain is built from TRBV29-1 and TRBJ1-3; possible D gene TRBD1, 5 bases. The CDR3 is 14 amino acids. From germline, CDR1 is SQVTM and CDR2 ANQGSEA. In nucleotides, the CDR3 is TGCAGCGTTAATGTTGGGGGGACGGGAAGCACCATATATTTT. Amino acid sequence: CSVNVGGTGSTIYF.

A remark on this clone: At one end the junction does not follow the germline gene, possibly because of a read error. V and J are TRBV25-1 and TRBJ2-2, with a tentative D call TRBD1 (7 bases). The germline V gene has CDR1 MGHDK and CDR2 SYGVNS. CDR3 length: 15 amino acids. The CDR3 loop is CASSDLGGTDGKLFF. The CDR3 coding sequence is TGTGCCAGCAGTGATCTCGGAGGGACAGACGGGAAGCTGTTTTTT.

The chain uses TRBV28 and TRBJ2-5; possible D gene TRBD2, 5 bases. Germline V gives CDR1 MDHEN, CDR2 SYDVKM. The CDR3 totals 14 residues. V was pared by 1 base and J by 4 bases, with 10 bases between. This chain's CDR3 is CASSLSGFGETQYF. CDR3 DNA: TGTGCCAGCAGTTTATCGGGGTTCGGAGAGACCCAGTACTTC.

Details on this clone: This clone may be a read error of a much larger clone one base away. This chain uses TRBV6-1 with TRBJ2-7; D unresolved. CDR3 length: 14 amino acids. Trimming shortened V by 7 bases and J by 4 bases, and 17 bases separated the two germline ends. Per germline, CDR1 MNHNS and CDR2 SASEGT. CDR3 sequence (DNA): TGTGCCAGCATTCCAACGGAACAGAGATACGAGCAGTACTTC. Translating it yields CASIPTEQRYEQYF.

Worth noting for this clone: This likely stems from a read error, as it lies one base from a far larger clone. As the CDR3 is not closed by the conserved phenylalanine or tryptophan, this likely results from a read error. The CDR3 DNA follows: TGTGCCTGGAGTGTAGGGACCTACGAGCAGTACCTC. It encodes CAWSVGTYEQYL. The gene calls are TRBV30 and TRBJ2-7, with no clear D. Trimming removed 0 bases at V and 2 bases at J, with 5 bases between. The germline gives CDR1 GTSNPN, CDR2 SVGIG (reference sequence). The CDR3 loop spans 12 amino acids.

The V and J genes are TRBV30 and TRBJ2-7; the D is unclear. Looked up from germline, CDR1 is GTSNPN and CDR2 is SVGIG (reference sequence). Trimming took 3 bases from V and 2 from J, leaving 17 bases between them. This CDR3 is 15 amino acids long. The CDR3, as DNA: TGTGCCTGGAGCCAACTCGGCAGCCCTACCTACGAGCAGTACTTC. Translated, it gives CAWSQLGSPTYEQYF.

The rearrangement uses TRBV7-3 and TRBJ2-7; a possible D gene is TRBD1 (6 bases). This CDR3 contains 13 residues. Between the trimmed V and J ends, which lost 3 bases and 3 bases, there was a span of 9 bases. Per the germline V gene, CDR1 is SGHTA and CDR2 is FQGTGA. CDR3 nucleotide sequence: TGTGCCAGCAGCTTCCGGGACAACTACGAGCAGTACTTC. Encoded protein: CASSFRDNYEQYF. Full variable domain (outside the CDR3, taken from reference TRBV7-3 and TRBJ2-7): GAGVSQTPSNKVTEKGKYVELRCDPISGHTALYWYRQSLGQGPEFLIYFQGTGAADDSGLPNDRFFAVRPEGSVSTLKIQRTERGDSAVYLCASSFRDNYEQYFGPGTRLTVT.

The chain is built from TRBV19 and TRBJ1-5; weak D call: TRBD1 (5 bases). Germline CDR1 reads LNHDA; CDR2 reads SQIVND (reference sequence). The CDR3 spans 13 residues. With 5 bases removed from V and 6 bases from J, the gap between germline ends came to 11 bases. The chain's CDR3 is CASSSQGPQPQHF. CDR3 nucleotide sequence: TGTGCCAGTAGTTCCCAGGGTCCTCAGCCCCAGCATTTT.

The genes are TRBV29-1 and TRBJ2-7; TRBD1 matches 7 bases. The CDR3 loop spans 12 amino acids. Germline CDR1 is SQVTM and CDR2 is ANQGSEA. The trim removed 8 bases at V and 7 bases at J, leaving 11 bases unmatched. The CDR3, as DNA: TGCAGCCATGCCGACAGGGTGGGGGAGCAGTACTTC. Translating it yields CSHADRVGEQYF.

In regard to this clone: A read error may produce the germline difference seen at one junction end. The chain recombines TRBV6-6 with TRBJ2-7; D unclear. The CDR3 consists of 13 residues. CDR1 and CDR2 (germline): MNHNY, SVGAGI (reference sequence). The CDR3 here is CASSYRISYEQYF. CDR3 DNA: TGCGCCAGCAGTTACCGTATAAGCTACGAGCAGTACTTC.

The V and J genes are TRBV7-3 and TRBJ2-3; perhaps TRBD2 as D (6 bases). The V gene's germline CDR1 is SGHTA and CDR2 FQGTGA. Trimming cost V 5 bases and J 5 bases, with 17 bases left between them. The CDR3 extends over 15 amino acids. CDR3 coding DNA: TGTGCCAGCAGCCCTGGCGGGGAGGCGGGAGATACGCAGTATTTT. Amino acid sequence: CASSPGGEAGDTQYF.

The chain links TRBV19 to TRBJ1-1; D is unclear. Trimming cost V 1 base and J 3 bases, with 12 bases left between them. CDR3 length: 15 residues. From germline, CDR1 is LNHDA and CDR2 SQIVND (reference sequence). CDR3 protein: CASSIGRQMDTEAFF. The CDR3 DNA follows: TGTGCCAGTAGTATAGGTCGGCAGATGGACACTGAAGCTTTCTTT. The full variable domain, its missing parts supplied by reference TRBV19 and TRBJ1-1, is DGGITQSPKYLFRKEGQNVTLSCEQNLNHDAMYWYRQDPGQGLRLIYYSQIVNDFQKGDIAEGYSVSREKKESFPLTVTSAQKNPTAFYLCASSIGRQMDTEAFFGQGTRLTVV.

In DNA, the CDR3 is TGTGCCAGCAGTGTTTCCCCCACAGATACGCAGTATTTT. Residues: CASSVSPTDTQYF. The chain employs TRBV2 and TRBJ2-3; no definite D call. Germline assignment: CDR1 SNHLY and CDR2 FYNNEI. Trimming stripped 4 bases from V and 2 bases from J, with 7 bases between. The CDR3 totals 13 residues. Variable domain in full (rest from reference TRBV2 and TRBJ2-3): EPEVTQTPSHQVTQMGQEVILRCVPISNHLYFYWYRQILGQKVEFLVSFYNNEISEKSEIFDDQFSVERPDGSNFTLKIRSTKLEDSAMYFCASSVSPTDTQYFGPGTRLTVL.

CDR3 amino acids: CAWRARDSYEQYF. The DNA of the CDR3 is TGTGCCTGGAGGGCCCGGGACAGCTACGAGCAGTACTTC. The J gene is TRBJ2-7, the V gene TRBV30; 7 positions agree with TRBD1. There are 13 residues in the CDR3. The germline CDR1 and CDR2 sequences are GTSNPN and SVGIG (reference sequence). The trim removed 3 bases at V and 3 bases at J, leaving 5 bases unmatched.

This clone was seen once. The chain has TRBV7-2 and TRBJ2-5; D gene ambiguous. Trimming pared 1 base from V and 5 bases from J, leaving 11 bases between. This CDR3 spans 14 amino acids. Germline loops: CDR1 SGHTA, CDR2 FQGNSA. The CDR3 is CASSLGTSTETQYF. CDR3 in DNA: TGTGCCAGCAGCTTAGGGACCTCCACGGAGACCCAGTACTTC.

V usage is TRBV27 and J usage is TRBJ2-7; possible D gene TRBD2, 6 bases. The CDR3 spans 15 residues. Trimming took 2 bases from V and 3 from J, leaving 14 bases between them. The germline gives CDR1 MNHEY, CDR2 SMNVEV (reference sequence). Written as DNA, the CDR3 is TGTGCCAGCAGTTTAAATGTGGGGGGAAACTACGAGCAGTACTTC. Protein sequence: CASSLNVGGNYEQYF.

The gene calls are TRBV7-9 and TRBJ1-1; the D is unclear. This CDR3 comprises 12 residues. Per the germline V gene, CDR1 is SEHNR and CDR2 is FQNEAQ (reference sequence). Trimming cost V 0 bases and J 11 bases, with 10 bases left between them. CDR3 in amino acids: CASSLAKGAAFF. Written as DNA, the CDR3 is TGTGCCAGCAGCTTAGCAAAGGGTGCGGCTTTCTTT. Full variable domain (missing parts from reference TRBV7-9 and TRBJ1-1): DTGVSQNPRHKITKRGQNVTFRCDPISEHNRLYWYRQTLGQGPEFLTYFQNEAQLEKSRLLSDRFSAERPKGSFSTLEIQRTEQGDSAMYLCASSLAKGAAFFGQGTRLTVV.

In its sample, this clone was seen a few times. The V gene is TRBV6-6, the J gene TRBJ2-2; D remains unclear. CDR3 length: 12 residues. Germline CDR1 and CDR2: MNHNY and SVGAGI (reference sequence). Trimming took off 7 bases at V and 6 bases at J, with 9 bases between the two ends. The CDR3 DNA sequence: TGTGCCAGCAAAGTGATTGCCGGGGAGCTGTTTTTT. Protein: CASKVIAGELFF.

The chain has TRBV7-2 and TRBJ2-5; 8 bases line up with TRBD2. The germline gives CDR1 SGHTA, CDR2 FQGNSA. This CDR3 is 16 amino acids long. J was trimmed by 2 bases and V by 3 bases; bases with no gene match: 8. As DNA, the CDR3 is TGTGCCAGCAGCTTCGGGGCGGGAGGCGATCAAGAGACCCAGTACTTC. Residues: CASSFGAGGDQETQYF.